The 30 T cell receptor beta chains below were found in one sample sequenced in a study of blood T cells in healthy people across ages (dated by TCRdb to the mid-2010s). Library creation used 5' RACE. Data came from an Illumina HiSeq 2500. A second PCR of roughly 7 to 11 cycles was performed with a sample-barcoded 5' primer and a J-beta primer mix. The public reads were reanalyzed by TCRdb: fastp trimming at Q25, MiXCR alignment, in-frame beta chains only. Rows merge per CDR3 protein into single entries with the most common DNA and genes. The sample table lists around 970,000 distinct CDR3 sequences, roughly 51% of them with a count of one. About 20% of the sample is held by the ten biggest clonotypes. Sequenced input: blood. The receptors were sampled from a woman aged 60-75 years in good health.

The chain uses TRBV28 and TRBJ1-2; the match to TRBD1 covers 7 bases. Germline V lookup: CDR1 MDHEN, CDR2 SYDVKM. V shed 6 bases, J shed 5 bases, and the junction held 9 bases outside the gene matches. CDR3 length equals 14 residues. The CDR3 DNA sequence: TGTGCCAGCAGGAGGGGGGACAGAGTTTATGGCTACACCTTC. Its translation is CASRRGDRVYGYTF.

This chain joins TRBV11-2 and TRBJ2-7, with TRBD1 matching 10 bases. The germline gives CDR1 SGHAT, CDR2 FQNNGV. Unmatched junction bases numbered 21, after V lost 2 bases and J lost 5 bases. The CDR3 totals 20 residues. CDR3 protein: CASSLRGPGTGVWTLNEQYF. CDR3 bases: TGTGCCAGCAGCTTACGGGGTCCCGGGACAGGGGTATGGACCTTGAACGAGCAGTACTTC.

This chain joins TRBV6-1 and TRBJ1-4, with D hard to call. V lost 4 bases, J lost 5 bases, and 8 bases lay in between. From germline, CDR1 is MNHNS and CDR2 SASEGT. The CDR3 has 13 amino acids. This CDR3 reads CASSAQLNEKLFF. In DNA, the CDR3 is TGTGCCAGCAGTGCCCAGCTAAATGAAAAACTGTTTTTT.

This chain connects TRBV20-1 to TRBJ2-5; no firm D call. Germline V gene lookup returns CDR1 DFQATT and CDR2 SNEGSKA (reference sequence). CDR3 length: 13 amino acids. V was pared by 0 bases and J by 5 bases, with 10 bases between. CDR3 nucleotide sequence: TGCAGTGCTAGAGATACCAATAGGGAGACCCAGTACTTC. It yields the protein CSARDTNRETQYF.

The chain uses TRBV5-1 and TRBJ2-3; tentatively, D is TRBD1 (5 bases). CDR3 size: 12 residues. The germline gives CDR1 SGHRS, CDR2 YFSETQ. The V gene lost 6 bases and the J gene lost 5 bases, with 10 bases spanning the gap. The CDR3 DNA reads TGCGCCAGCATCTTCCAGGGAGATACGCAGTATTTT. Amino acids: CASIFQGDTQYF.

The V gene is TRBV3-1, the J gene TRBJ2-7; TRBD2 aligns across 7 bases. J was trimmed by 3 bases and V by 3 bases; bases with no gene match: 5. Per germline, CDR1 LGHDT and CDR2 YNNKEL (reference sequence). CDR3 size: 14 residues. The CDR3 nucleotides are TGTGCCAGCAGCCATTGGACTAGGGGCTACGAGCAGTACTTC. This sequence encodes CASSHWTRGYEQYF.

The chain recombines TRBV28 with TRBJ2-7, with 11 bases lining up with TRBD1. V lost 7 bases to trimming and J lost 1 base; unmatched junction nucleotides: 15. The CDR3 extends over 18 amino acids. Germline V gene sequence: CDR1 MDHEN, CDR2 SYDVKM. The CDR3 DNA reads TGTGCCAGCACCACTCAAAGGGACAGGGGGAAAATTTCCTACGAGCAGTACTTC. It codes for CASTTQRDRGKISYEQYF.

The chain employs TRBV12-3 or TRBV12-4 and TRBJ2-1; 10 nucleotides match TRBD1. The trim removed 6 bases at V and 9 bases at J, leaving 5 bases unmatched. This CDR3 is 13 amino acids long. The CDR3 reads CASRGQGLGEQFF. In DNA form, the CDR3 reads TGTGCCAGCAGGGGACAGGGGTTAGGTGAGCAGTTCTTC.

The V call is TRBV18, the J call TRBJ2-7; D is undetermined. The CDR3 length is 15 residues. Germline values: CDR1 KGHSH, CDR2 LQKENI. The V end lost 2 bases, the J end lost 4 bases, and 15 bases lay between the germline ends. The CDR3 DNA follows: TGTGCCAGCTCACCAGAAGGAATAGGTCTTTACGAGCAGTACTTC. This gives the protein CASSPEGIGLYEQYF.

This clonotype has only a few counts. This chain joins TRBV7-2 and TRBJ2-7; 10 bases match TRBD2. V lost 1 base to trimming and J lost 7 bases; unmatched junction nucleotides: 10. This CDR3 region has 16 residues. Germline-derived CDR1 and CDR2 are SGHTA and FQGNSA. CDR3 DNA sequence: TGTGCCAGCAGCTTAGTGTGGCTAGCGGGAGTGGGGGAGCAGTACTTC. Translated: CASSLVWLAGVGEQYF.

The CDR3 is CASSLYRSEQYF. CDR3 sequence (DNA): TGTGCCAGCAGTTTGTACAGGTCCGAGCAGTACTTC. V usage is TRBV12-3 or TRBV12-4 and J usage is TRBJ2-7; TRBD1 might be the D (5 bases). The CDR3 is 12 amino acids. Between the trimmed V and J ends, which lost 3 bases and 6 bases, there was a span of 9 bases.

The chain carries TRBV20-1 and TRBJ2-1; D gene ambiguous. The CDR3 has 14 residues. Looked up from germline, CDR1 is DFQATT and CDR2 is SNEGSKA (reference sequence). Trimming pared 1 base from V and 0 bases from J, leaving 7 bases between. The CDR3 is CSARVQSSYNEQFF. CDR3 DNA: TGCAGTGCTAGAGTTCAGAGCTCCTACAATGAGCAGTTCTTC.

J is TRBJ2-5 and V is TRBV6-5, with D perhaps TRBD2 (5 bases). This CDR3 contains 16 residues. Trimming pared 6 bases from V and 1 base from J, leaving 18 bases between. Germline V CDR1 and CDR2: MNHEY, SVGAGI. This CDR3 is CASRPRPAAVQETQYF. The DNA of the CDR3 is TGTGCCAGCAGACCCCGGCCAGCGGCGGTCCAAGAGACCCAGTACTTC.

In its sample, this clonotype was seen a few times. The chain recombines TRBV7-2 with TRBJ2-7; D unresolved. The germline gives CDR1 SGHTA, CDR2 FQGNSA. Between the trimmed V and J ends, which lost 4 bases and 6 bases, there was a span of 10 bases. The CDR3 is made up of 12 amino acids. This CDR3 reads CASSSSTGEQYF. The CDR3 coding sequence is TGTGCCAGCAGCTCGAGTACGGGCGAGCAGTACTTC.

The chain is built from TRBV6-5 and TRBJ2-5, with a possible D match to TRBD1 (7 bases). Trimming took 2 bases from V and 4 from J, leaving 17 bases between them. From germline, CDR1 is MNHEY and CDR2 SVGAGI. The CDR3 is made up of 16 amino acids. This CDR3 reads CASSYGVQGRGETQYF. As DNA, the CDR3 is TGTGCCAGCAGTTACGGGGTACAGGGGCGGGGAGAGACCCAGTACTTC.

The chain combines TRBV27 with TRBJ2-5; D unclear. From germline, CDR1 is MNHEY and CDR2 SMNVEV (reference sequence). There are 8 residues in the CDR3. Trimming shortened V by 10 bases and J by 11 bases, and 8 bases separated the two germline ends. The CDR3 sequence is CATLEQYF. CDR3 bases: TGTGCCACCCTAGAGCAGTACTTC.

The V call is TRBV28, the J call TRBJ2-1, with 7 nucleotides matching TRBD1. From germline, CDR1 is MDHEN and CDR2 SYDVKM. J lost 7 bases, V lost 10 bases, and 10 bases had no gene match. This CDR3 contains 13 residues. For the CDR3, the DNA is TGTGCCATATACAGGGGTGAGGTGAATGAGCAGTTCTTC. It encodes CAIYRGEVNEQFF.

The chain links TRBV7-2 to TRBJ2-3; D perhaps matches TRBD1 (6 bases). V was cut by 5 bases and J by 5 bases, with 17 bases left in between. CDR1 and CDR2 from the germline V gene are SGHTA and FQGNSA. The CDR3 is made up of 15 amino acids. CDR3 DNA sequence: TGTGCCAGCAGCCCAGACAGGTCCGGAGGAGATACGCAGTATTTT. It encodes CASSPDRSGGDTQYF. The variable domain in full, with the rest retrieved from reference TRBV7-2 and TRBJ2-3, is GAGVSQSPSNKVTEKGKDVELRCDPISGHTALYWYRQSLGQGLEFLIYFQGNSAPDKSGLPSDRFSAERTGGSVSTLTIQRTQQEDSAVYLCASSPDRSGGDTQYFGPGTRLTVL.

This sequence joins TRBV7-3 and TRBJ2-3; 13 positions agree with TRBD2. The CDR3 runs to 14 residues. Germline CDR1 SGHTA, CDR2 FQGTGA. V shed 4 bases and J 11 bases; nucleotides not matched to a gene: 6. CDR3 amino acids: CASSSGLAGRMQYF. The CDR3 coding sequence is TGTGCCAGCAGCTCGGGACTAGCGGGACGCATGCAGTATTTT.

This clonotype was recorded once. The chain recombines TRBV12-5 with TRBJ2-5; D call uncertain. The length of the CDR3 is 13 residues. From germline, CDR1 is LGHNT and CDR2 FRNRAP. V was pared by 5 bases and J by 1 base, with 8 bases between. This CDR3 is CASGHGAQETQYF. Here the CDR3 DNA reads TGTGCTAGTGGTCACGGCGCCCAAGAGACCCAGTACTTC.

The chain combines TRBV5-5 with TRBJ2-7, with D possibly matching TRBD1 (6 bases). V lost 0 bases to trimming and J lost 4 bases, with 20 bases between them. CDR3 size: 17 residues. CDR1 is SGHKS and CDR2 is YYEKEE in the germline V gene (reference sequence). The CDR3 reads CASSLDPRGSLGYEQYF. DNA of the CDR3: TGTGCCAGCAGCTTGGACCCAAGGGGGTCCCTCGGGTACGAGCAGTACTTC.

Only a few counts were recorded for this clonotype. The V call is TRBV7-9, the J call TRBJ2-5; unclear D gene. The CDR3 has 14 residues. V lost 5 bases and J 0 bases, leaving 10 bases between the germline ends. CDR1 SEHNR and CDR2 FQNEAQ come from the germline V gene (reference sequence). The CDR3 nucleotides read TGTGCCAGCAGCCCCGGAGACTACCAAGAGACCCAGTACTTC. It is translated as CASSPGDYQETQYF.

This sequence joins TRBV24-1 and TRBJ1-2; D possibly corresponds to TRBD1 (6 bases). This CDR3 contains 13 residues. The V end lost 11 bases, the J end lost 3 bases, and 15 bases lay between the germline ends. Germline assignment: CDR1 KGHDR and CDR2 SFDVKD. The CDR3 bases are TGTGCCATCCAGACAGGAGAGGACTATGGCTACACCTTC. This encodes CAIQTGEDYGYTF.

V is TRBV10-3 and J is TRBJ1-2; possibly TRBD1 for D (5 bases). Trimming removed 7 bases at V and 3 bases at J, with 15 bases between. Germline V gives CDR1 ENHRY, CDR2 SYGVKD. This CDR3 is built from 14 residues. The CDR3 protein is CAIKVALGDYGYTF. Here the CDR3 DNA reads TGTGCCATCAAGGTTGCGTTAGGGGACTATGGCTACACCTTC.

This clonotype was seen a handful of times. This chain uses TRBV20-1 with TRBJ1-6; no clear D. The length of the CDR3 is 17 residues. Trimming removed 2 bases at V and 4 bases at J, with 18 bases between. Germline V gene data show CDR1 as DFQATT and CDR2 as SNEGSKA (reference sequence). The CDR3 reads CSARTPGRELYNSPLHF. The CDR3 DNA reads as TGCAGTGCTAGAACCCCGGGGAGGGAGTTGTATAATTCACCCCTCCACTTT.

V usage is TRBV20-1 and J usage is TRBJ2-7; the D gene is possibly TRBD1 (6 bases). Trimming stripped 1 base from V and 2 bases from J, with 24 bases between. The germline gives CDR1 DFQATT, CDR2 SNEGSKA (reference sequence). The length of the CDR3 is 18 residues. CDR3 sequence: CSARATAPPGHVPYEQYF. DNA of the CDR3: TGCAGTGCTAGAGCCACAGCGCCCCCGGGACATGTCCCCTACGAGCAGTACTTC.

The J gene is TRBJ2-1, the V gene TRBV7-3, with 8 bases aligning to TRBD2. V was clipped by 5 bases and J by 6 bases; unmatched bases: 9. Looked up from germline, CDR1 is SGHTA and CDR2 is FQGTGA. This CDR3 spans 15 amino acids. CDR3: CASSPQRGLGNEQFF. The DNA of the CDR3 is TGTGCCAGCAGCCCCCAGCGGGGGCTGGGCAATGAGCAGTTCTTC. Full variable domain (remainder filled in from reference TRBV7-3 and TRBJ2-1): GAGVSQTPSNKVTEKGKYVELRCDPISGHTALYWYRQSLGQGPEFLIYFQGTGAADDSGLPNDRFFAVRPEGSVSTLKIQRTERGDSAVYLCASSPQRGLGNEQFFGPGTRLTVL.

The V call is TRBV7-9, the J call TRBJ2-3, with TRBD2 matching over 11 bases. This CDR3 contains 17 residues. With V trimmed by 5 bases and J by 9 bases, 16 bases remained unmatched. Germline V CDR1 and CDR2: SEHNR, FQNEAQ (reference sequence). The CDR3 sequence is CASSKLAGAPLRETQYF. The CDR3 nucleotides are TGTGCCAGCAGCAAACTAGCGGGAGCCCCCTTGCGAGAGACGCAGTATTTT.

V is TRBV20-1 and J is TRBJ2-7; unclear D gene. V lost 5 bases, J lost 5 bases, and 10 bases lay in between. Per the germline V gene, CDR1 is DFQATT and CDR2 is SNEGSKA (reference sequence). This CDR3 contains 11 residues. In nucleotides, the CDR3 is TGCAGTGCTTTGGTTGGTAACGAGCAGTACTTC. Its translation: CSALVGNEQYF.

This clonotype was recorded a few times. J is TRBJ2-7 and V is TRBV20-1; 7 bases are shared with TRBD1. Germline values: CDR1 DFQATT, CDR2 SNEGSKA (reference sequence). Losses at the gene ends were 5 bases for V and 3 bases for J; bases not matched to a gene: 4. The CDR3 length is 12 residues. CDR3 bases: TGCAGTGCTCCCGCAGGGGGCTACGAGCAGTACTTC. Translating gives CSAPAGGYEQYF.